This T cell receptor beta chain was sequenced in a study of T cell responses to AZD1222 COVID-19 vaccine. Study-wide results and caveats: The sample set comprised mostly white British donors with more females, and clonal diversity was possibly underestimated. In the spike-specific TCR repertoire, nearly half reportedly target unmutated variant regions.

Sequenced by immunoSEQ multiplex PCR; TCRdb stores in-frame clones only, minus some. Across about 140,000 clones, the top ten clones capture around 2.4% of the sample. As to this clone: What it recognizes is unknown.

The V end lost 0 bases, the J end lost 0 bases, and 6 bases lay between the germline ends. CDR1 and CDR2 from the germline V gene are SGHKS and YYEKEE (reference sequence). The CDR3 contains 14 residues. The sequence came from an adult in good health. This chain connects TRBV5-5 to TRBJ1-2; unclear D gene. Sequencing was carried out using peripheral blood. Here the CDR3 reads CASSLAGANYGYTF. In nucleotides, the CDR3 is TGTGCCAGCAGCTTGGCCGGAGCTAACTATGGCTACACCTTC.